Listed here are 6 T cell receptor beta chains from one sample, sequenced in a study of sequential checkpoint blockade in melanoma. Produced via immunoSEQ multiplex PCR; TCRdb's table is partial and in-frame only. The table records roughly 30,000 clones, around nine tenths of them present only once. Treatment described: randomized to nivolumab then ipilimumab (arm A) or the reverse (arm B). This specimen was CD8+ T cells sorted from blood (inferred from file names), taken from a patient given nivolumab and ipilimumab in sequence. Every receptor here comes from a human donor with melanoma.

The J gene is TRBJ2-7, the V gene TRBV6-5; D is possibly TRBD1 (5 bases). Germline CDR1 MNHEY, CDR2 SVGAGI. V was trimmed by 3 bases and J by 5 bases, leaving 14 bases between them. There are 14 residues in the CDR3. Here the CDR3 reads CASSYGQGVDEQYF. The CDR3 coding sequence is TGTGCCAGCAGTTATGGGCAGGGTGTCGACGAGCAGTACTTC.

The chain joins TRBV5-1 to TRBJ2-7; D may be TRBD1 (6 bases). Germline V gene lookup returns CDR1 SGHRS and CDR2 YFSETQ. The ends were cut back, 3 bases at V and 9 bases at J, with 19 bases in the middle. The CDR3 is made up of 14 amino acids. The CDR3: CASSYSSSTGSQYF. Here the CDR3 DNA reads TGCGCCAGCAGCTACTCATCATCTACAGGGTCGCAGTACTTC.

This clone was seen a handful of times. The V and J genes are TRBV13 and TRBJ2-1; 10 bases are shared with TRBD2. The CDR3 runs 15 residues. Trimming took 10 bases from V and 5 from J; bases not matched to a gene: 11. Germline-derived CDR1 and CDR2 are PRHDT and FYEKMQ (reference sequence). CDR3 in amino acids: CAISGLAVIHNEQFF. The CDR3, as DNA: TGTGCCATCAGTGGACTAGCGGTTATCCACAATGAGCAGTTCTTC.

The chain couples TRBV4-3 to TRBJ2-7; D remains ambiguous. The CDR3 length is 13 residues. Germline assignment: CDR1 LGHNA and CDR2 YSLEER. Between the trimmed V and J ends, which lost 2 bases and 4 bases, there was a span of 9 bases. CDR3 sequence: CASSQSLVYEQYF. In DNA form, the CDR3 reads TGCGCCAGCAGCCAAAGTCTAGTATACGAGCAGTACTTC.

V is TRBV7-6 and J is TRBJ2-7; 7 bases match TRBD1. The CDR3 sequence is 14 residues long. CDR1 is SGHVS, CDR2 FNYEAQ, per germline. Losses at the gene ends were 4 bases for V and 4 bases for J; bases not matched to a gene: 7. For the CDR3, the DNA is TGTGCCAGCAGCTCCCCGGGACAGCTTTACGAGCAGTACTTC. Translating it yields CASSSPGQLYEQYF. The complete variable domain, with remaining parts taken from reference TRBV7-6 and TRBJ2-7, reads GAGVSQSPRYKVTKRGQDVALRCDPISGHVSLYWYRQALGQGPEFLTYFNYEAQQDKSGLPNDRFSAERPEGSISTLTIQRTEQRDSAMYRCASSSPGQLYEQYFGPGTRLTVT.

The chain links TRBV29-1 to TRBJ1-2; TRBD1 agrees at 8 bases. Germline lookup yields CDR1 SQVTM and CDR2 ANQGSEA. The CDR3 has 18 amino acids. Unmatched junction bases numbered 16, after V lost 0 bases and J lost 4 bases. The CDR3 region is CSVEDYLVPRTGSYGYTF. In DNA, the CDR3 is TGCAGCGTTGAAGATTACTTAGTGCCTAGGACAGGGTCCTATGGCTACACCTTC.